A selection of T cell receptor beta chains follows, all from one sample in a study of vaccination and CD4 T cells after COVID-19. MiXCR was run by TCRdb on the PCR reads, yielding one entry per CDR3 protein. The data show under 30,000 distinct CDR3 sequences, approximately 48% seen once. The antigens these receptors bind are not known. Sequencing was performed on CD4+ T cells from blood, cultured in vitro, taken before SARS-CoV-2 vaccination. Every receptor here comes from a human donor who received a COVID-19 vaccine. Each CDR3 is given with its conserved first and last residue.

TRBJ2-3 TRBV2 CASSGPRDRRTQDTQYF
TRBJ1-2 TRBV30 CAWSVGAGQYGYTF
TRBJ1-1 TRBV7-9 CASSPAGNTEAFF
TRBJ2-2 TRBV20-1 CSARVTGGLPNTGELFF
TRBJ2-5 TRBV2 CASSVMRGGRETQYF
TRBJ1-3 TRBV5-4 CASSQTNRETGNTIYF
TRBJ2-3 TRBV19 CASSISPGSSTDTQYF
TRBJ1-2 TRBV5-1 CASSLVEGAASGYTF
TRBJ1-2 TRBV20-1 CSASGQLNYGYTF
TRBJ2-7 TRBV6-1 CASSPTGRTYEQYF
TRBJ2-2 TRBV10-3 CAISDWEVGELFF
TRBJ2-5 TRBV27 CASSLGFGTANEETQYF
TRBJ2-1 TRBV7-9 CASSLGVNEQFF
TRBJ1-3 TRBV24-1 CATSPGGLGNTIYF
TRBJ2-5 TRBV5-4 CASSLLAGVETQYF
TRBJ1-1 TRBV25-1 CASSEAGGGNTEAFF
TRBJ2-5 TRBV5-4 CASSFEGVGAGRETQYF
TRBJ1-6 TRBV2 CASSEAGQGINSPLHF
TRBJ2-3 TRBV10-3 CAISPSFSTDTQYF
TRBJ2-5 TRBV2 CASSERQAVETQYF
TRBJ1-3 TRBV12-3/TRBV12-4 CASSPGLTLNTIYF
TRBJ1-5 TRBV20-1 CSARVVGGGPNQPQHF
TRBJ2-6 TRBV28 CASSLTDSSGANVLSF
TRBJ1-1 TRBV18 CASSLGQRWGAFF
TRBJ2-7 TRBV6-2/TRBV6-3 CASSYGPAGSSYEQYF
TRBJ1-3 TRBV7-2 CASSPNGFSGNTIYF
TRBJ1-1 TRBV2 CASSHGTANTEAFF
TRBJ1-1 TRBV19 CASSIGQQNTEAFF
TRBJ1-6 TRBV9 CASSPSTVRSPLHF
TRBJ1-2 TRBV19 CASSIQTANYGYTF
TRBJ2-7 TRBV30 CAWRGTGTGKYEQYF
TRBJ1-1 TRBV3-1 CASSKGPNTEAFF
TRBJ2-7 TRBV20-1 CSARKAGTATYEQYF
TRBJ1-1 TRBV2 CASLRAGNTEAFF
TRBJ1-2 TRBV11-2 CASSPRHAGNYGYTF
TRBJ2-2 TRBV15 CATSRDLGENTGELFF
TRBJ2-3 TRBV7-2 CASSFPSGGFGTDTQYF
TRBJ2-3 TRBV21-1 CASSFPPAGGTDTQYF
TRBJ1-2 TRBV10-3 CAISESGAANYGYTF
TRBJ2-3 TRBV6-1 CASSPGQASTDTQYF